The 21 T cell receptor beta chains listed next were all sequenced from one sample in a study of blood T cell repertoires in COVID-19 (dated by TCRdb to about 2020). The protocol used for the library was the immunoSEQ multiplex PCR assay. What TCRdb holds here is the immuneACCESS table cut down to in-frame rearrangements. Part of the clones is not present; checked against another copy, under half of the missing clones reflect an unresolved V gene, and the others are unexplained. Recorded for this sample are roughly 150,000 clones; about 88% of them occurred a single time. Of the sample, approximately 2.4% is held by the ten largest clones. Sample: peripheral blood. The receptors come from a woman in her sixties or seventies with acute or convalescent COVID-19.

The rearrangement joins TRBV21-1 to TRBJ1-2; the D call of TRBD1 is as the table states it, not checked on the DNA. TRBV21-1 is flagged as a pseudogene. This CDR3 has 16 amino acids. The CDR3 sequence: CASSNAGQGAYYGYTF. The CDR3 coding sequence is TGTGCCAGCAGCAATGCGGGACAGGGGGCTTACTATGGCTACACCTTC.

The rearrangement links TRBV21-1 to TRBJ2-1; the D segment call TRBD1 is taken from the table without a DNA check. TRBV21-1 is reported as a pseudogene. The CDR3 is 16 residues long. Here the CDR3 reads CASSKSGQGDSDEQFF. DNA of the CDR3: TGTGCCAGCAGCAAATCGGGGCAGGGGGATTCCGATGAGCAGTTCTTC.

This chain uses TRBV7-2 with TRBJ1-6; tentatively, D is TRBD1 (6 bases). Germline CDR1 and CDR2: SGHTA and FQGNSA. Trimming pared 3 bases from V and 10 bases from J, leaving 10 bases between. CDR3 size: 13 residues. CDR3 amino acids: CASSFHRDSPLHF. DNA of the CDR3: TGTGCCAGCAGCTTCCACAGGGACTCACCCCTCCACTTT.

This clone appeared once. The chain links TRBV5-1 to TRBJ2-5, with 13 bases fitting TRBD2. CDR1 and CDR2 (germline): SGHRS, YFSETQ. V was clipped by 3 bases and J by 5 bases; unmatched bases: 4. The length of the CDR3 is 15 residues. The CDR3 protein is CASSYGTSGVETQYF. The CDR3, as DNA: TGCGCCAGCAGCTACGGGACTAGCGGGGTTGAGACCCAGTACTTC.

The rearrangement links TRBV7-2 to TRBJ2-5; 8 bases are a match to TRBD2. Germline CDR1 and CDR2: SGHTA and FQGNSA. The CDR3 is 15 amino acids. With 5 bases clipped from V and 4 bases from J, the junction kept 9 bases outside the gene matches. CDR3 loop: CASSPGGGGGETQYF. Here the CDR3 DNA reads TGTGCCAGCAGCCCCGGGGGGGGAGGGGGAGAGACCCAGTACTTC.

This clone appeared once. The genes are TRBV2 and TRBJ2-2, with 8 bases matching TRBD1. Germline CDR1 is SNHLY and CDR2 is FYNNEI. The CDR3 extends over 14 amino acids. Trimming at V came to 9 bases and at J to 6 bases, leaving 9 bases not matched to a gene. In DNA form, the CDR3 reads TGTGCCAGTACCCGGACAGGGTCGGCCGGGGAGCTGTTTTTT. This sequence encodes CASTRTGSAGELFF.

DNA of the CDR3: TGCAGCGTACGACAGGGGGCAAGCAATCAGCCCCAGCATTTT. Protein product: CSVRQGASNQPQHF. The J gene is TRBJ1-5, the V gene TRBV29-1; TRBD1 aligns across 10 bases. The CDR3 runs to 14 residues. Germline values: CDR1 SQVTM, CDR2 ANQGSEA. The junction had 3 bases not matched to a gene; V was cut back by 6 bases and J by 1 base.

The chain links TRBV18 to TRBJ2-5, with a possible D match to TRBD2 (5 bases). Germline CDR1 is KGHSH and CDR2 is LQKENI. There are 16 residues in the CDR3. V was pared by 3 bases and J by 5 bases, with 19 bases between. CDR3 protein: CASSPGRLGNRETQYF. In DNA, the CDR3 is TGTGCCAGCTCACCGGGGAGACTCGGCAATCGGGAGACCCAGTACTTC.

This rearrangement joins TRBV28 to TRBJ1-5, with 8 positions matching TRBD1. V trimming: 6 bases; J trimming: 9 bases; junction bases outside the gene matches: 10. This CDR3 region has 14 residues. The germline V gene has CDR1 MDHEN and CDR2 SYDVKM. The CDR3 DNA reads as TGTGCCAGCAGCACAGGGGGGAATGGTAGGCCCCAGCATTTT. Translation: CASSTGGNGRPQHF. Full variable domain (rest looked up from reference TRBV28 and TRBJ1-5): DVKVTQSSRYLVKRTGEKVFLECVQDMDHENMFWYRQDPGLGLRLIYFSYDVKMKEKGDIPEGYSVSREKKERFSLILESASTNQTSMYLCASSTGGNGRPQHFGDGTRLSIL.

The gene calls are TRBV30 and TRBJ1-6, with 9 bases identical to TRBD1. CDR1 and CDR2 (germline): GTSNPN, SVGIG (reference sequence). V shed 3 bases, J shed 7 bases, and the junction held 4 bases outside the gene matches. There are 14 residues in the CDR3. The CDR3 sequence is CAWSPGQGNSPLHF. In DNA, the CDR3 is TGTGCCTGGAGCCCTGGACAGGGGAATTCACCCCTCCACTTT.

The chain uses TRBV5-1 and TRBJ1-2; D may be TRBD1 (6 bases). Trimming removed 3 bases from V and 2 bases from J, with 14 bases in between. The germline V gene encodes CDR1 SGHRS and CDR2 YFSETQ. The CDR3 loop spans 15 amino acids. The CDR3 sequence: CASSSGRTANYGYTF. CDR3 DNA: TGCGCCAGCAGCTCTGGACGGACAGCCAACTATGGCTACACCTTC.

V is TRBV18 and J is TRBJ1-6; 8 bases agree with TRBD1. CDR3 size: 15 residues. Trimming took 3 bases from V and 7 from J; bases not matched to a gene: 5. CDR1 is KGHSH and CDR2 is LQKENI in the germline V gene. The CDR3 sequence: CASSPGQGVNSPLHF. CDR3 nucleotide sequence: TGTGCCAGCTCACCCGGACAGGGCGTGAATTCACCCCTCCACTTT.

V usage is TRBV2 and J usage is TRBJ1-2, with 9 bases matching TRBD1. V lost 6 bases to trimming and J lost 4 bases; unmatched junction nucleotides: 9. Germline loops: CDR1 SNHLY, CDR2 FYNNEI. The CDR3 has 15 residues. CDR3 DNA sequence: TGTGCCAGCAGCCCCGGGACAGGGAAACCCTATGGCTACACCTTC. This gives the protein CASSPGTGKPYGYTF.

The chain has TRBV29-1 and TRBJ1-2, with D perhaps TRBD1 (5 bases). The ends were cut back, 4 bases at V and 0 bases at J, with 9 bases in the middle. This CDR3 is built from 13 residues. In germline, CDR1 is SQVTM, CDR2 ANQGSEA. CDR3 sequence reads: CSVVWGANYGYTF. CDR3 in DNA: TGCAGCGTTGTATGGGGGGCTAACTATGGCTACACCTTC.

CDR3: CASSEDLSSYNEQFF. The DNA for the CDR3 is TGCGCCAGCAGTGAAGACTTAAGCTCCTACAATGAGCAGTTCTTC. The chain links TRBV10-2 to TRBJ2-1; D ambiguous. Trimming cost V 3 bases and J 0 bases, with 9 bases left between them. Germline V gene data show CDR1 as WSHSY and CDR2 as SAAADI. The CDR3 totals 15 residues.

This rearrangement joins TRBV3-1 (or the pseudogene TRBV3-2) to TRBJ1-2; 11 bases agree with TRBD1. V shed 4 bases, J shed 8 bases, and the junction held 3 bases outside the gene matches. This CDR3 contains 13 residues. Germline CDR1 is LGHDT and CDR2 is YNNKEL (reference sequence). As DNA, the CDR3 is TGTGCCAGCAGCCGGACAGGGGGCCTGGGCTACACCTTC. Translated: CASSRTGGLGYTF.

The J gene is TRBJ2-1, the V gene TRBV6-6; the D gene is possibly TRBD1 (5 bases). The CDR3 extends over 19 amino acids. Deletions cut 5 bases from V and 1 base from J, with 24 bases between. CDR1 and CDR2 from the germline V gene are MNHNY and SVGAGI (reference sequence). Here the CDR3 reads CASSRTPPDGRASYNEQFF. CDR3 coding DNA: TGTGCCAGCAGTCGTACACCCCCGGATGGCAGGGCATCCTACAATGAGCAGTTCTTC.

The rearrangement uses TRBV11-2 and TRBJ1-6; the D is unclear. Trimming shortened V by 5 bases and J by 0 bases, and 11 bases separated the two germline ends. CDR1 and CDR2 from the germline V gene are SGHAT and FQNNGV. This CDR3 is 16 amino acids long. The CDR3 DNA sequence: TGTGCCAGCAGCCAAGAACTAACCTCCTATAATTCACCCCTCCACTTT. Amino acid sequence: CASSQELTSYNSPLHF. Full variable domain (remainder filled in from reference TRBV11-2 and TRBJ1-6): EAGVAQSPRYKIIEKRQSVAFWCNPISGHATLYWYQQILGQGPKLLIQFQNNGVVDDSQLPKDRFSAERLKGVDSTLKIQPAKLEDSAVYLCASSQELTSYNSPLHFGNGTRLTVT.

CDR3: CASSLTTDTQYF. The CDR3 region has the DNA TGTGCCAGCAGCTTGACTACAGATACGCAGTATTTT. The gene calls are TRBV11-2 and TRBJ2-3; D uncertain. This CDR3 contains 12 residues. The V end was cut by 3 bases, the J end by 3 bases, with 4 bases between. Germline CDR1 and CDR2: SGHAT and FQNNGV.

The chain couples TRBV7-3 to TRBJ2-1, with 10 bases matching TRBD2. This CDR3 spans 18 amino acids. The germline gives CDR1 SGHTA, CDR2 FQGTGA. Germline trimming cut 5 bases from V and 9 bases from J; bases unmatched to any gene: 19. CDR3 nucleotide sequence: TGTGCCAGCAGCCGAGAGACTATAGCGGGGGGCGCCCTGGGTGAGCAGTTCTTC. This gives the protein CASSRETIAGGALGEQFF.

The V gene is TRBV6-5, the J gene TRBJ2-3, with 9 bases matching TRBD2. The CDR3 has 14 residues. Germline CDR1 reads MNHEY; CDR2 reads SVGAGI. With 5 bases clipped from V and 1 base from J, the junction kept 1 base outside the gene matches. The CDR3 sequence is CASSQRGGTDTQYF. The CDR3 region has the DNA TGTGCCAGCAGTCAGCGGGGGGGCACAGATACGCAGTATTTT.